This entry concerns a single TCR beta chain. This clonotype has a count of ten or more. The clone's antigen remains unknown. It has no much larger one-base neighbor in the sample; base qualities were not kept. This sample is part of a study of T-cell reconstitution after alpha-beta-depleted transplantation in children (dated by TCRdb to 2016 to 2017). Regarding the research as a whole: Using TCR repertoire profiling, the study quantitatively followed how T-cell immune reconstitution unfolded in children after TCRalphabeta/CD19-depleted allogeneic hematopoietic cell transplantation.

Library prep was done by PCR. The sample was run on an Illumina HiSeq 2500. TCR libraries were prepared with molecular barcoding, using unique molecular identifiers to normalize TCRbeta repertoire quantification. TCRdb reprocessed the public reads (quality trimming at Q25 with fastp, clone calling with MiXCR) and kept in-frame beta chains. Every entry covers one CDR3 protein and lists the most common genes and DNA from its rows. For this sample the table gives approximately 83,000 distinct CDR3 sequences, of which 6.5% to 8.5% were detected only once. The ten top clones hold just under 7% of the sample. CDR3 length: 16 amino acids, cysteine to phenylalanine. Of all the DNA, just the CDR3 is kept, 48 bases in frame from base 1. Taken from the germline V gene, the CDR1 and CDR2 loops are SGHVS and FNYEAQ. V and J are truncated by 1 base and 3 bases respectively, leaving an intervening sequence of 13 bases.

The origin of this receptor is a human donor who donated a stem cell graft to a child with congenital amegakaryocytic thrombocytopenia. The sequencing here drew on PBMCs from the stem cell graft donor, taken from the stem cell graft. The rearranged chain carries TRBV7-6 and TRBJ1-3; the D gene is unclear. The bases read TGTGCCAGCAGCTTAGTCCCCTGGGCCATTGGAAACACCATATATTTT. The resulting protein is CASSLVPWAIGNTIYF.